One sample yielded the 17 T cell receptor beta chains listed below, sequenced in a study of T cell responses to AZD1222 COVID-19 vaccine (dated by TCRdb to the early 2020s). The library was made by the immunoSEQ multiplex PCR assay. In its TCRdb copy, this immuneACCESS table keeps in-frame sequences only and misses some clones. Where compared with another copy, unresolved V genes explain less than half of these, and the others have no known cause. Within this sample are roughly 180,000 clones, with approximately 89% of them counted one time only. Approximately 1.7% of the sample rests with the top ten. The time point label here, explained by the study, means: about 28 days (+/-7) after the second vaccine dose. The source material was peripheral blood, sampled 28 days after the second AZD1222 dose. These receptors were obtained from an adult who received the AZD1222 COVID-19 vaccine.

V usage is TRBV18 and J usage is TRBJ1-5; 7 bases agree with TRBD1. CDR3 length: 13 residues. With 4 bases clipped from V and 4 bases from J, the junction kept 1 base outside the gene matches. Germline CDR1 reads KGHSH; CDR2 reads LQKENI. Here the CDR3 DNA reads TGTGCCAGCTCACAGGGGGCAAATCAGCCCCAGCATTTT. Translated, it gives CASSQGANQPQHF.

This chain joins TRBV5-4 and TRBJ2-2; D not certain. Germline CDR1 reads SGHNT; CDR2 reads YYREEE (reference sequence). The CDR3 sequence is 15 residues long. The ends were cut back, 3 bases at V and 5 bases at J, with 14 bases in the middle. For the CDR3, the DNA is TGTGCCAGCAGCTGGTCCATTTTGGGAACCGGGGAGCTGTTTTTT. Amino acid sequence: CASSWSILGTGELFF. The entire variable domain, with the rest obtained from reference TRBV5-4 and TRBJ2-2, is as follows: ETGVTQSPTHLIKTRGQQVTLRCSSQSGHNTVSWYQQALGQGPQFIFQYYREEENGRGNFPPRFSGLQFPNYSSELNVNALELDDSALYLCASSWSILGTGELFFGEGSRLTVL.

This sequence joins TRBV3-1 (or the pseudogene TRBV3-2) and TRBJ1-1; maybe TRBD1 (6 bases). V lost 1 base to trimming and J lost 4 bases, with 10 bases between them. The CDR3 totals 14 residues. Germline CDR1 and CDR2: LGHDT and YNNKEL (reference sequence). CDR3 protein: CASSQGGGLTEAFF. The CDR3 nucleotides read TGTGCCAGCAGCCAAGGGGGGGGCCTCACTGAAGCTTTCTTT.

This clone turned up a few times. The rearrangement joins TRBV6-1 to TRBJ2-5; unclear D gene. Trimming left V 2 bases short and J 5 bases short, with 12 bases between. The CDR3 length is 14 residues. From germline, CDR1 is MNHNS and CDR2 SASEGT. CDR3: CASSEFGVGETQYF. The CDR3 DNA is TGTGCCAGCAGTGAATTTGGGGTGGGCGAGACCCAGTACTTC.

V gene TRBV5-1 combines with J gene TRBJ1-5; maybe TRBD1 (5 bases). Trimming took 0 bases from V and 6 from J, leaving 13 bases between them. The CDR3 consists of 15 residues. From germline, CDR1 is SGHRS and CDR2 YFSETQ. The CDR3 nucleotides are TGCGCCAGCAGCTTGGAGGGGAACTCGGGTCAGCCCCAGCATTTT. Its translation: CASSLEGNSGQPQHF.

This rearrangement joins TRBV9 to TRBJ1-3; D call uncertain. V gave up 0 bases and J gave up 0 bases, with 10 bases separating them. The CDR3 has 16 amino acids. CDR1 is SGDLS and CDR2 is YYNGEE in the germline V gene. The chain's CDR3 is CASSVGIGPSGNTIYF. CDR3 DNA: TGTGCCAGCAGCGTAGGGATAGGCCCCTCTGGAAACACCATATATTTT.

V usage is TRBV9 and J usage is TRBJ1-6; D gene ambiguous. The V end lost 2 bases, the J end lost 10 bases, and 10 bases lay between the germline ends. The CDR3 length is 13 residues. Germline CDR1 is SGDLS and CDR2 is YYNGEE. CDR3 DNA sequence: TGTGCCAGCAGCGTCGGGCAGGACTCACCCCTCCACTTT. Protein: CASSVGQDSPLHF.

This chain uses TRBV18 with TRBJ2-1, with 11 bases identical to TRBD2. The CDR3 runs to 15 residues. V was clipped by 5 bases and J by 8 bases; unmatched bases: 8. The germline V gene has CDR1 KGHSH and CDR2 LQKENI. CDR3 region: CASSAPLAGADEQFF. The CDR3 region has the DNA TGTGCCAGCTCAGCCCCACTAGCGGGAGCGGATGAGCAGTTCTTC.

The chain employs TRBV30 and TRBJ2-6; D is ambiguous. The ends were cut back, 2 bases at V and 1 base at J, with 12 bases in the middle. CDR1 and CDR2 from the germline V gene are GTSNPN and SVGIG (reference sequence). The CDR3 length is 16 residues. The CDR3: CAWSWAISSGANVLTF. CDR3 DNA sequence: TGTGCCTGGAGTTGGGCCATTTCGTCTGGGGCCAACGTCCTGACTTTC. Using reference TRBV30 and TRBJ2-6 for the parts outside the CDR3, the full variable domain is SQTIHQWPATLVQPVGSPLSLECTVEGTSNPNLYWYRQAAGRGLQLLFYSVGIGQISSEVPQNLSASRPQDRQFILSSKKLLLSDSGFYLCAWSWAISSGANVLTFGAGSRLTVL.

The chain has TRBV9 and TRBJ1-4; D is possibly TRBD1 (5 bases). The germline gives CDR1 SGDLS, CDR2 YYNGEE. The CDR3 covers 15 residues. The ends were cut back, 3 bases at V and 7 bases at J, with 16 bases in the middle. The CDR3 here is CASSAGTHITEKLFF. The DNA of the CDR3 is TGTGCCAGCAGCGCTGGGACCCACATTACTGAAAAACTGTTTTTT.

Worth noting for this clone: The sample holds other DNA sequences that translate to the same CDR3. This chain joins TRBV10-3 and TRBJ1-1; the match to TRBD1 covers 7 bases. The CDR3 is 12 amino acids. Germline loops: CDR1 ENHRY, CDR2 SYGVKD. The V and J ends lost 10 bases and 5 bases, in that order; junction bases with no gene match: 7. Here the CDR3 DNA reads TGTGCCACTTCAACAGGGGAAACTGAAGCTTTCTTT. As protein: CATSTGETEAFF.

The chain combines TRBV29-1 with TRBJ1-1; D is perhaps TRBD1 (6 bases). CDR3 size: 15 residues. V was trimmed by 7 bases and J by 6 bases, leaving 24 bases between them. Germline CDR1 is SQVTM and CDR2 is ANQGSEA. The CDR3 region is CSATGPNPVVSEAFF. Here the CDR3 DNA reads TGCAGCGCCACAGGGCCGAATCCGGTGGTGTCTGAAGCTTTCTTT.

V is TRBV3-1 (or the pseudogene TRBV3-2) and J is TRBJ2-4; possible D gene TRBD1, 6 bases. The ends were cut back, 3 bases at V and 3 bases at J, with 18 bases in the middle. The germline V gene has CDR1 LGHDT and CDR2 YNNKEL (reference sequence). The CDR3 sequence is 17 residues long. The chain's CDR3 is CASSHRQAQRNKNIQYF. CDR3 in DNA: TGTGCCAGCAGCCACCGACAGGCCCAGAGGAACAAAAACATTCAGTACTTC.

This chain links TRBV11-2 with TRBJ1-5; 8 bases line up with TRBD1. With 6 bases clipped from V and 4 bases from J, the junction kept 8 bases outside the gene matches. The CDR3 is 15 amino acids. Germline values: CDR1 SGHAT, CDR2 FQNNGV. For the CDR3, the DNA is TGTGCCAGCAGTTCGGGACAGGTACCTAATCAGCCCCAGCATTTT. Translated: CASSSGQVPNQPQHF.

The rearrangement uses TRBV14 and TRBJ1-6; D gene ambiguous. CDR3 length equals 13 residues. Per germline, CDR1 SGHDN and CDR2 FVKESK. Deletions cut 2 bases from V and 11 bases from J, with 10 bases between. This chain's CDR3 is CASSQWKETPLHF. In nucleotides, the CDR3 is TGTGCCAGCAGCCAATGGAAAGAAACACCCCTCCACTTT.

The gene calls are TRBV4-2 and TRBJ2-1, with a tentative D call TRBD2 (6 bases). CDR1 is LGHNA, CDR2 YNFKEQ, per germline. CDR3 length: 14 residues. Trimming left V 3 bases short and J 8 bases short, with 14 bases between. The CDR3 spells CASSQPGRSDEQFF. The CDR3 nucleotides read TGTGCCAGCAGCCAGCCGGGGAGGTCGGATGAGCAGTTCTTC.

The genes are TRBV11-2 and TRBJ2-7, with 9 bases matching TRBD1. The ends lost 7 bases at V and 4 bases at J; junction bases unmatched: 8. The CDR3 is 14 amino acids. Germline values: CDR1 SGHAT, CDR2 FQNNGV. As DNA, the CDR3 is TGTGCCAGCACGGCTTTGACAGGGGGGTACGAGCAGTACTTC. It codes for CASTALTGGYEQYF.